This TCR beta chain was captured in a study of T cell repertoires in cytomegalovirus infection. Overall study: Public TCR beta signatures were indicative of both CMV infection and a matching HLA type. Whole-study findings and limits: The cumulative frequency of public TCR beta families distinguished individuals who carried CMV together with the relevant HLA.

One entry per CDR3 protein results from TCRdb running MiXCR on the reads. The sample yields some 300,000 distinct CDR3 sequences, approximately 8.9% seen once. As to this clonotype: The antigen is unknown.

The J segment lost 5 bases and the V segment lost 5 bases, leaving 8 bases of the junction unmatched. CDR3 length: 16 residues. CDR1 MNHEY and CDR2 SVGAGI come from the germline V gene. The chain links TRBV6-5 to TRBJ2-1; 11 bases agree with TRBD2. Sequencing was carried out using PBMCs. This receptor was obtained from a human donor in good health (CMV status not recorded). Some clones in this sample may be carry-over from other donors' samples. The CDR3 reads CASSRPQGLADNEQFF. DNA for the CDR3: TGTGCCAGCAGTAGGCCTCAGGGACTAGCGGACAATGAGCAGTTCTTC.